What follows are 27 T cell receptor beta chains derived from one specimen sequenced in a study of T cell responses to AZD1222 COVID-19 vaccine. TCRdb keeps only in-frame clones here, not all; method: immunoSEQ multiplex PCR. The data show roughly 120,000 clones, roughly nine tenths seen once. The source material was peripheral blood, sampled on day 0 of AZD1222 vaccination. These receptors were collected from an adult in good health.

This clone has a single count. The V and J genes are TRBV18 and TRBJ2-4, with D maybe TRBD1 (6 bases). The CDR3 has 16 residues. Germline V lookup: CDR1 KGHSH, CDR2 LQKENI. The V end lost 1 base, the J end lost 5 bases, and 15 bases lay between the germline ends. The CDR3 sequence is CASSPLGAGWENIQYF. The DNA of the CDR3 is TGTGCCAGCTCACCACTGGGGGCAGGATGGGAAAACATTCAGTACTTC.

The chain employs TRBV6-1 and TRBJ1-3; D unclear. V was cut by 4 bases and J by 0 bases, with 13 bases left in between. This CDR3 is 16 amino acids long. The germline V gene has CDR1 MNHNS and CDR2 SASEGT. The CDR3 nucleotides are TGTGCCAGCAGTGGTTCCAGACCTTTCTCTGGAAACACCATATATTTT. Its protein product is CASSGSRPFSGNTIYF.

There are a few counts of this clone. This chain connects TRBV10-3 to TRBJ1-5; no clear D. The germline CDR1 and CDR2 sequences are ENHRY and SYGVKD. The CDR3 covers 15 residues. The germline V and J ends were trimmed by 2 bases and 3 bases, with 11 bases remaining between them. CDR3 sequence: CAISEAGAPNQPQHF. CDR3 coding DNA: TGTGCCATCAGTGAGGCGGGCGCCCCCAATCAGCCCCAGCATTTT.

The V call is TRBV27, the J call TRBJ2-5; D unclear. Trimming cost V 1 base and J 5 bases, with 8 bases left between them. Germline V gene lookup returns CDR1 MNHEY and CDR2 SMNVEV (reference sequence). The CDR3 loop spans 13 amino acids. In DNA, the CDR3 is TGTGCCAGCAGTTTATTAAGTGGGGAGACCCAGTACTTC. Translation: CASSLLSGETQYF.

The chain has TRBV11-3 and TRBJ2-7, with 8 bases aligning to TRBD2. Unmatched junction bases numbered 10, after V lost 3 bases and J lost 6 bases. The CDR3 totals 15 residues. CDR1 is SGHNT and CDR2 is YENEEA in the germline V gene. CDR3 DNA sequence: TGTGCCAGCAGCTTTACGGGAGGGCCCTCTGTCGAGCAGTACTTC. Translating gives CASSFTGGPSVEQYF.

The chain links TRBV30 to TRBJ1-5; D unclear. V was shortened by 3 bases and J by 9 bases, with 12 bases between the two germline ends. CDR1 and CDR2 (germline): GTSNPN, SVGIG (reference sequence). The CDR3 has 12 amino acids. The CDR3 sequence is CAWSPRQGPQHF. The CDR3 nucleotides are TGTGCCTGGAGCCCAAGACAAGGGCCCCAGCATTTT.

This clone is a singleton in its sample. The chain links TRBV7-2 to TRBJ1-2, with 11 bases aligning to TRBD1. This CDR3 comprises 16 residues. V was clipped by 5 bases and J by 7 bases; unmatched bases: 12. CDR1 and CDR2 (germline): SGHTA, FQGNSA. The CDR3, as DNA: TGTGCCAGCAGCCAAACCACCGGGACAGGGGGTAGTGGCTACACCTTC. Translated: CASSQTTGTGGSGYTF.

V usage is TRBV9 and J usage is TRBJ2-5; TRBD2 matches at 9 bases. CDR1 and CDR2 from the germline V gene are SGDLS and YYNGEE. The length of the CDR3 is 14 residues. V lost 3 bases, J lost 2 bases, and 2 bases stayed unmatched. In DNA form, the CDR3 reads TGTGCCAGCAGCGAGACTAGCGGACAAGAGACCCAGTACTTC. It is translated as CASSETSGQETQYF.

This clone has just one count. V gene TRBV12-3 or TRBV12-4 combines with J gene TRBJ2-5; tentatively, D is TRBD2 (5 bases). Trimming cost V 1 base and J 11 bases, with 11 bases left between them. The length of the CDR3 is 12 residues. The CDR3 coding sequence is TGTGCCAGCAGTTTAGGAGGGCTGACTCAGTACTTC. Residues: CASSLGGLTQYF.

This sequence joins TRBV6-2 or TRBV6-3 and TRBJ1-1, with D possibly TRBD1 on 5 matching bases. The germline V gene has CDR1 MNHEY and CDR2 SVGEGT. The CDR3 has 14 residues. With 2 bases removed from V and 4 bases from J, the gap between germline ends came to 11 bases. The DNA of the CDR3 is TGTGCCAGCAGTTACGGGGGACCGTCCACTGAAGCTTTCTTT. This sequence encodes CASSYGGPSTEAFF.

The CDR3 region has the DNA TGTGCCAGCAGTGAAAGGACAGGCTATGGCTACACCTTC. Encoded protein: CASSERTGYGYTF. The V gene is TRBV6-1, the J gene TRBJ1-2, with 7 bases matching TRBD1. Germline assignment: CDR1 MNHNS and CDR2 SASEGT. The CDR3 loop spans 13 amino acids. The junction had 1 base not matched to a gene; V was cut back by 2 bases and J by 4 bases.

This clone appeared a single time. The V call is TRBV5-1, the J call TRBJ1-2; a possible D gene is TRBD1 (5 bases). In germline, CDR1 is SGHRS, CDR2 YFSETQ. Trimming shortened V by 1 base and J by 9 bases, and 19 bases separated the two germline ends. The length of the CDR3 is 15 residues. The DNA of the CDR3 is TGCGCCAGCAGCTTGATCTCTGCAGGGAGGCGTCGCTACACCTTC. It translates to CASSLISAGRRRYTF.

The rearrangement links TRBV11-2 to TRBJ1-4; D perhaps matches TRBD1 (6 bases). The CDR3 covers 15 residues. Per germline, CDR1 SGHAT and CDR2 FQNNGV. V shed 5 bases and J shed 5 bases, with 15 bases lying between them. CDR3 DNA: TGTGCCAGCAGCCCCCTAACAGGGTGGAATGAAAAACTGTTTTTT. Amino acids: CASSPLTGWNEKLFF.

The chain is built from TRBV6-4 and TRBJ1-2; D gene uncertain. Germline V gene sequence: CDR1 MRHNA, CDR2 SNTAGT. CDR3 length equals 13 residues. V was cut by 2 bases and J by 6 bases, with 10 bases left in between. The CDR3 region has the DNA TGTGCCAGCAGTGACGAAGGTCTCGATGGCTACACCTTC. Translating it yields CASSDEGLDGYTF.

The rearrangement uses TRBV12-1 and TRBJ2-3; the D call in the table, TRBD1, was not verified against the DNA. TRBV12-1 is noted as a pseudogene. CDR3 length equals 16 residues. For the CDR3, the DNA is TGTGCCAGCAGCCCCTGGGCCGATTATACCACAGATACGCAGTATTTT. This sequence encodes CASSPWADYTTDTQYF.

The table lists this clone with a count of one. V and J are TRBV9 and TRBJ2-1; D is unclear. V lost 4 bases and J lost 9, with 17 bases in between. Germline CDR1 is SGDLS and CDR2 is YYNGEE. The CDR3 runs 14 residues. CDR3 amino acids: CASSQASWVTEQFF. The CDR3 nucleotides are TGTGCCAGCAGCCAGGCCTCCTGGGTCACTGAGCAGTTCTTC.

There are a few counts of this clone. The chain employs TRBV5-6 and TRBJ1-6; D unclear. The CDR3 contains 12 residues. V gave up 2 bases and J gave up 11 bases, with 8 bases separating them. The germline CDR1 and CDR2 sequences are SGHDT and YYEEEE. This CDR3 is CASSFRSPPLHF. In DNA, the CDR3 is TGTGCCAGCAGCTTTCGTTCACCACCCCTCCACTTT.

The chain combines TRBV7-6 with TRBJ1-2, with D uncertain. The V end was cut by 2 bases, the J end by 3 bases, with 10 bases between. This CDR3 is built from 14 residues. CDR1 is SGHVS, CDR2 FNYEAQ, per germline. In DNA form, the CDR3 reads TGTGCCAGCAGCTTACAGTCCGGGGACTATGGCTACACCTTC. This codes for CASSLQSGDYGYTF.

The rearrangement links TRBV6-5 to TRBJ1-2, with TRBD1 matching 8 bases. Germline CDR1 and CDR2: MNHEY and SVGAGI. The CDR3 length is 15 residues. The V gene end was trimmed by 6 bases and the J gene end by 5 bases; junction bases not matched to a gene: 11. CDR3 region: CASRPDRGGLYGYTF. The CDR3 coding sequence is TGTGCCAGCAGGCCTGACAGGGGAGGGCTTTATGGCTACACCTTC.

The V and J genes are TRBV7-8 and TRBJ1-3; 8 bases match TRBD1. CDR3 size: 15 residues. V dropped 5 bases and J dropped 8; count of bases not matched to a gene: 11. CDR1 is SGHVS, CDR2 FQNEAQ, per germline. Here the CDR3 DNA reads TGTGCCAGCAGCGGTCGGACAGGGAAAGTTGACACCATATATTTT. It specifies CASSGRTGKVDTIYF.

The chain couples TRBV4-2 to TRBJ1-2, with D possibly matching TRBD1 (5 bases). Trimming removed 0 bases at V and 4 bases at J, with 24 bases between. This CDR3 has 19 amino acids. The germline CDR1 and CDR2 sequences are LGHNA and YNFKEQ. This chain's CDR3 is CASSQELSSREGLLYGYTF. The CDR3 coding sequence is TGTGCCAGCAGCCAAGAACTCTCTTCCAGGGAGGGTCTACTCTATGGCTACACCTTC.

The V and J genes are TRBV25-1 and TRBJ2-1, with 8 bases aligning to TRBD1. CDR1 MGHDK and CDR2 SYGVNS come from the germline V gene. V lost 0 bases to trimming and J lost 10 bases; unmatched junction nucleotides: 2. The CDR3 length is 13 residues. CDR3 nucleotide sequence: TGTGCCAGCAGTGAATATGGGGACAGGGAGCAGTTCTTC. This encodes CASSEYGDREQFF.

The genes are TRBV6-5 and TRBJ1-6; 9 bases line up with TRBD1. The CDR3 runs to 14 residues. V gave up 6 bases and J gave up 7 bases; unmatched junction bases: 4. In germline, CDR1 is MNHEY, CDR2 SVGAGI. This CDR3 reads CASRLGTGNSPLHF. CDR3 nucleotide sequence: TGTGCCAGCAGGCTCGGGACAGGGAATTCACCCCTCCACTTT.

The rearrangement uses TRBV14 and TRBJ2-5; no clear D. Trimming removed 0 bases from V and 4 bases from J, with 6 bases in between. The CDR3 extends over 13 amino acids. Germline lookup yields CDR1 SGHDN and CDR2 FVKESK. Here the CDR3 reads CASSQDWGETQYF. The CDR3 nucleotides read TGTGCCAGCAGCCAAGATTGGGGAGAGACCCAGTACTTC.

This chain links TRBV7-9 with TRBJ2-7; 7 positions agree with TRBD1. Trimming at V came to 6 bases and at J to 6 bases, leaving 8 bases not matched to a gene. From germline, CDR1 is SEHNR and CDR2 FQNEAQ (reference sequence). The CDR3 length is 13 residues. CDR3 DNA: TGTGCCAGCAGTTTCGGACAGGCAAGCGAGCAGTACTTC. It is translated as CASSFGQASEQYF.

The chain combines TRBV6-2 or TRBV6-3 with TRBJ2-1, with D unresolved. From germline, CDR1 is MNHEY and CDR2 SVGEGT. The ends were cut back, 7 bases at V and 0 bases at J, with 13 bases in the middle. CDR3 size: 15 residues. CDR3 residues: CASTPDGSSYNEQFF. The CDR3 DNA sequence: TGTGCCAGCACCCCGGACGGAAGCTCCTACAATGAGCAGTTCTTC.

This sequence joins TRBV10-3 and TRBJ2-7; TRBD2 matches 8 bases. The V and J ends lost 7 bases and 6 bases, in that order; junction bases with no gene match: 8. This CDR3 is built from 13 residues. Germline V gene lookup returns CDR1 ENHRY and CDR2 SYGVKD. The CDR3, as DNA: TGTGCCATCAATTGGAGCGGGAGAGGCGAGCAGTACTTC. Translation: CAINWSGRGEQYF.